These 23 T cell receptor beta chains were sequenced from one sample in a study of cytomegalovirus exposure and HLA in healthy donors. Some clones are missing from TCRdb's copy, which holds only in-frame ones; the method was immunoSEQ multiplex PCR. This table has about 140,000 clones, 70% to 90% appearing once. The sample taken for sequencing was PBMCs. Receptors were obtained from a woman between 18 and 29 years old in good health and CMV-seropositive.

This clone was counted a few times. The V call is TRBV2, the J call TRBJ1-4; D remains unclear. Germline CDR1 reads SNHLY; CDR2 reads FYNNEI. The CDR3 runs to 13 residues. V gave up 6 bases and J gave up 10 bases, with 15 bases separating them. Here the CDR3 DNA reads TGTGCCAGCAGAGGAGAGGATCGCGGAAAACTGTTTTTT. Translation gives CASRGEDRGKLFF.

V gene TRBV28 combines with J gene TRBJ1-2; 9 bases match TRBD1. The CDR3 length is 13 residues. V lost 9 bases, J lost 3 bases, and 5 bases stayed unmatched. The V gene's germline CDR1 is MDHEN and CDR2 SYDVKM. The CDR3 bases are TGTGCCAGTACAGGGGGCGATCACTATGGCTACACCTTC. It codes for CASTGGDHYGYTF.

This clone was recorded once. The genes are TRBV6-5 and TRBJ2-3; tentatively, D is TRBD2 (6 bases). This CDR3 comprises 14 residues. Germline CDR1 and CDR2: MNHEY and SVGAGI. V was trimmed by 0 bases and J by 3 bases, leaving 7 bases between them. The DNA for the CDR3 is TGTGCCAGCAGTTACTCCCGGGAGACAGATACGCAGTATTTT. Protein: CASSYSRETDTQYF.

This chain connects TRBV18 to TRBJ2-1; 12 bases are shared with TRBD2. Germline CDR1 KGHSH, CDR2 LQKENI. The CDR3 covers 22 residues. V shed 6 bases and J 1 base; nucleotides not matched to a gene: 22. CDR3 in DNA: TGTGCCAGCTCTCCCACAAACCCGGGACTAGCGGGTGGGGCTCTTTCCTACAATGAGCAGTTCTTC. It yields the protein CASSPTNPGLAGGALSYNEQFF.

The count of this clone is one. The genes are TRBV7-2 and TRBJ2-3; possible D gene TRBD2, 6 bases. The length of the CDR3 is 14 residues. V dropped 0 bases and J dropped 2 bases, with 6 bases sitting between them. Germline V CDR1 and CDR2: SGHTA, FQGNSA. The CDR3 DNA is TGTGCCAGCAGCTTAGCGCGGGACACAGATACGCAGTATTTT. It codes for CASSLARDTDTQYF.

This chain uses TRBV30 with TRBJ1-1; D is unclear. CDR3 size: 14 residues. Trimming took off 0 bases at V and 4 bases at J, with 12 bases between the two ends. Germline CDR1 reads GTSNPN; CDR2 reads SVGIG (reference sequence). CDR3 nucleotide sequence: TGTGCCTGGAGTGTAAGGCTAGGCCCCACTGAAGCTTTCTTT. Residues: CAWSVRLGPTEAFF.

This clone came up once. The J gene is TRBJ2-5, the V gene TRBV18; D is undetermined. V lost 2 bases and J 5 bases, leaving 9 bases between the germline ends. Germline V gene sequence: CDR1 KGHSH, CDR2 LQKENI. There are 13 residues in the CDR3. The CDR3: CASSPSVPETQYF. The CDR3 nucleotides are TGTGCCAGCTCACCATCGGTTCCTGAGACCCAGTACTTC.

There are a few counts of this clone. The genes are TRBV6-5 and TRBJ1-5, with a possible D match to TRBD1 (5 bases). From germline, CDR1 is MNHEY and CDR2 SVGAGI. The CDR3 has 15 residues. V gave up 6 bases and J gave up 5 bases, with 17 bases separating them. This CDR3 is CASRRKGRVDQPQHF. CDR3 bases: TGTGCCAGCAGACGGAAAGGCAGGGTTGATCAGCCCCAGCATTTT.

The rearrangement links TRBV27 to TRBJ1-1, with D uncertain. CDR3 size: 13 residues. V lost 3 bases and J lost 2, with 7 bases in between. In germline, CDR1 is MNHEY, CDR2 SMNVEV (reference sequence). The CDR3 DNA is TGTGCCAGCAGTTTGGGCCCCAACACTGAAGCTTTCTTT. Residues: CASSLGPNTEAFF.

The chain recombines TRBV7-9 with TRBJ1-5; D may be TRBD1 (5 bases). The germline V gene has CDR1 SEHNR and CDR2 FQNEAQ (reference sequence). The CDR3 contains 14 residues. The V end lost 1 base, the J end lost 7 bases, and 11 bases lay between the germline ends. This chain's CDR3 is CASSLGLSGQPQHF. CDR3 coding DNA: TGTGCCAGCAGCTTAGGACTTTCAGGGCAGCCCCAGCATTTT.

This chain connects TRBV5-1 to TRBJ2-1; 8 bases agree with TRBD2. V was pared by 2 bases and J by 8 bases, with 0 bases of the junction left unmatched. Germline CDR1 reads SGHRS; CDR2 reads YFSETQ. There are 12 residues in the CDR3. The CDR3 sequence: CASSFGGDEQFF. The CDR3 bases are TGCGCCAGCAGCTTCGGGGGGGATGAGCAGTTCTTC.

The CDR3 DNA follows: TGTGCCAGCAGCTTACGGGCGGGAGGGGGTCGGAATGAGCAGTTCTTC. Its translation is CASSLRAGGGRNEQFF. The rearrangement joins TRBV7-3 to TRBJ2-1; 9 bases fit TRBD2. V was pared by 2 bases and J by 7 bases, with 9 bases of the junction left unmatched. Germline-derived CDR1 and CDR2 are SGHTA and FQGTGA. The CDR3 runs 16 residues.

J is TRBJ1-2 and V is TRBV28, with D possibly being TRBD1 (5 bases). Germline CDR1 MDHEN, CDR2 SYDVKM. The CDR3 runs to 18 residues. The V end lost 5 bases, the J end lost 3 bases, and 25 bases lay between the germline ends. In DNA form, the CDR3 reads TGTGCCAGCAGTGCCAGGGTCTGGCGGAGACCTGAGGACTATGGCTACACCTTC. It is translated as CASSARVWRRPEDYGYTF.

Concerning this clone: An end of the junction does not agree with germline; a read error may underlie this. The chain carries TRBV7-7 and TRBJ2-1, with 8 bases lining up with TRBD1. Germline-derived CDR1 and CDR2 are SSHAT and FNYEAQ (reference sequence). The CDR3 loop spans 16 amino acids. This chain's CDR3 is CASSPGQGARLSEQFF. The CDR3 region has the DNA TGTGCTAGCAGCCCCGGGCAGGGGGCGCGGTTAAGTGAGCAGTTCTTC.

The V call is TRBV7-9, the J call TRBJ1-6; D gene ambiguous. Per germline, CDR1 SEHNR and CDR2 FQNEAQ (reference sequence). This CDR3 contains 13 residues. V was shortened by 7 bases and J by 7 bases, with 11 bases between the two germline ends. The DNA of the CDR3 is TGTGCCAGCATCAAAGAGGCGAATTCACCCCTCCACTTT. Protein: CASIKEANSPLHF.

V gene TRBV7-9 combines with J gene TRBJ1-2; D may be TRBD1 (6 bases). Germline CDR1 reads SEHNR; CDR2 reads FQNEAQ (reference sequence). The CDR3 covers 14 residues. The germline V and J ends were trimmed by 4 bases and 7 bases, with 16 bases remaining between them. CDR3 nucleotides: TGTGCCAGCAGCTCGGACGGGGGGGCGCGTGGCTACACCTTC. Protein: CASSSDGGARGYTF.

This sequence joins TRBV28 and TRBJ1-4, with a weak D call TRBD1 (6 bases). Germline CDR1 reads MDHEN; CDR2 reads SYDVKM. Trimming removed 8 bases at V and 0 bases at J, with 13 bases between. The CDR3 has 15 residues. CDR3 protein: CASYLNRATNEKLFF. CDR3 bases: TGTGCCAGCTACTTAAACAGGGCAACTAATGAAAAACTGTTTTTT. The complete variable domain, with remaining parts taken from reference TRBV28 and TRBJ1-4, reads DVKVTQSSRYLVKRTGEKVFLECVQDMDHENMFWYRQDPGLGLRLIYFSYDVKMKEKGDIPEGYSVSREKKERFSLILESASTNQTSMYLCASYLNRATNEKLFFGSGTQLSVL.

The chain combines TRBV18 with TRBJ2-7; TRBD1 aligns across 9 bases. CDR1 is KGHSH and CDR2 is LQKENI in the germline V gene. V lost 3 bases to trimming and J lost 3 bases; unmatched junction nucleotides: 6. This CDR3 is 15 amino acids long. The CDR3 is CASSPSQGAVYEQYF. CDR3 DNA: TGTGCCAGCTCACCTTCACAGGGGGCAGTCTACGAGCAGTACTTC.

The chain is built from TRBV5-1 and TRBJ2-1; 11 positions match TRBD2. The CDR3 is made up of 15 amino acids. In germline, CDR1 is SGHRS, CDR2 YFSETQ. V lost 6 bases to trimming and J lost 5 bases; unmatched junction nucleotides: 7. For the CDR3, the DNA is TGCGCCAGCACCCTAGCGGGGGGTCCCCACAATGAGCAGTTCTTC. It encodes CASTLAGGPHNEQFF.

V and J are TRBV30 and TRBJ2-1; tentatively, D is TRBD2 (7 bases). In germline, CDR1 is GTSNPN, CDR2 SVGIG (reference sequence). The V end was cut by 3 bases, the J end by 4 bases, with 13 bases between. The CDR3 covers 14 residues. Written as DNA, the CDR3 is TGTGCCTGGAGAGGGGAGGGGGGATACAATGAGCAGTTCTTC. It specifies CAWRGEGGYNEQFF.

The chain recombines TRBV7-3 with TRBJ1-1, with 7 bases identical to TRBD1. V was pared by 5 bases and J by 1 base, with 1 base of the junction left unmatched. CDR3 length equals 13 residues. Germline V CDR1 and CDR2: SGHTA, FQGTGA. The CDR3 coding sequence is TGTGCCAGCAGCCGACAGGGGAACACTGAAGCTTTCTTT. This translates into CASSRQGNTEAFF.

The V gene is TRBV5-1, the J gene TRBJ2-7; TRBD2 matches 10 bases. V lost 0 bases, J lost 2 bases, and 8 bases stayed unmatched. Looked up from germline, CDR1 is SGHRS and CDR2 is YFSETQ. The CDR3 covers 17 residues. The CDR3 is CASSLGRGLATAYEQYF. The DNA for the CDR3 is TGCGCCAGCAGCTTGGGCAGGGGACTAGCGACCGCCTACGAGCAGTACTTC.

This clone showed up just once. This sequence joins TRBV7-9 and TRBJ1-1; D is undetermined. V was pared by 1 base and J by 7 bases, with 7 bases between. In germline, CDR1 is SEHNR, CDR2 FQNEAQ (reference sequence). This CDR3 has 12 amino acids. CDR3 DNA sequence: TGTGCCAGCAGCTTAGATAGGAGTGAAGCTTTCTTT. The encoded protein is CASSLDRSEAFF.